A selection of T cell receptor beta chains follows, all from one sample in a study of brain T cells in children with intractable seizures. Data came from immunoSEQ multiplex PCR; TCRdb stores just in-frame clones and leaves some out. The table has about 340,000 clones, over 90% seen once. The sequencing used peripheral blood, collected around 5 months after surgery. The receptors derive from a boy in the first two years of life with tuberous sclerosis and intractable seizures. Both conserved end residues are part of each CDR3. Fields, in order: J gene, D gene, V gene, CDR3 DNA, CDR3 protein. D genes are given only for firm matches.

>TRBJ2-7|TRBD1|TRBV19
TGTGCCAGTAGTCCAACCGGACAGGGCTACGAGCAGTACTTC
CASSPTGQGYEQYF
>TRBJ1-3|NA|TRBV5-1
TGCGCCAGCAGCTGGGGTGGGGGCTCTGGAAACACCATATATTTT
CASSWGGGSGNTIYF
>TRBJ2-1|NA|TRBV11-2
TGTGCCAGCAGCTTAGACGCCGGGACCCCCTCCTACAATGAGCAGTTCTTC
CASSLDAGTPSYNEQFF
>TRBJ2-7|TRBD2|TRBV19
TGTGCCAGTAGTCTTTTGGGGGCAGCGGGAGGGCCTTACGAGCAGTACTTC
CASSLLGAAGGPYEQYF
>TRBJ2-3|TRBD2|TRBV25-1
TGTGCCAGCAGGGGAAGCGGGGCAGATACGCAGTATTTT
CASRGSGADTQYF
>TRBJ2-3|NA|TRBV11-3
TGTGCCAGCAGCTTTCAGGGGCAAAATACGCAGTATTTT
CASSFQGQNTQYF
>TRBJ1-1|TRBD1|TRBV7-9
TGTGCCAGCAGAAGGGACAGCTACACTGAAGCTTTCTTT
CASRRDSYTEAFF
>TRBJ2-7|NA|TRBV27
TGTGCCAGCAGTTACGGCCGCGGGACCTACGAGCAGTACTTC
CASSYGRGTYEQYF
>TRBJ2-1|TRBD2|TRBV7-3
TGTGCCAGCAGCTTACTAGCGGGGGGGTTCAATGAGCAGTTCTTC
CASSLLAGGFNEQFF
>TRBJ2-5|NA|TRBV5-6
TGTGCCAGCAGCTTGGGGCAGGGTTACGAGACCCAGTACTTC
CASSLGQGYETQYF
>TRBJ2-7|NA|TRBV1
TGCACCAGCAACAGGGGGCCCACCCGCTCCTACGAGCAGTACTTC
CTSNRGPTRSYEQYF
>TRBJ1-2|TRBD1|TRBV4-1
TGCGCCAGCAGCCAAGCCCGGACAGGGGGCGGCTATGGCTACACCTTC
CASSQARTGGGYGYTF